This T cell receptor (beta chain) was sequenced during a study of cytomegalovirus exposure and HLA in healthy donors. Findings and limits, study-wide: A missense variant in DCLRE1C was later tied to TCR beta V- and J-gene trimming. A further, later analysis showed that HLA-associated TCR beta chains (compared with equally common others) were more clonally expanded.

Comments on this clone: The antigen is unknown.

V was pared by 5 bases and J by 1 base, with 12 bases between. Per germline, CDR1 MNHEY and CDR2 SMNVEV (reference sequence). This CDR3 is 16 amino acids long. Primers: 60 Vbeta forward and 13 Jbeta reverse. Sequenced by immunoSEQ multiplex PCR; TCRdb stores in-frame clones only, minus some. The profile shows under 150,000 clones, about 69% of them singletons. The chain links TRBV27 to TRBJ2-6; perhaps TRBD1 as D (6 bases). Sequenced input: PBMCs. This receptor was obtained from a woman aged 18-29 years in good health and CMV-seronegative. CDR3 bases: TGTGCCAGCAGTACAACAGGGCCGTCTGGGGCCAACGTCCTGACTTTC. Its protein product is CASSTTGPSGANVLTF.